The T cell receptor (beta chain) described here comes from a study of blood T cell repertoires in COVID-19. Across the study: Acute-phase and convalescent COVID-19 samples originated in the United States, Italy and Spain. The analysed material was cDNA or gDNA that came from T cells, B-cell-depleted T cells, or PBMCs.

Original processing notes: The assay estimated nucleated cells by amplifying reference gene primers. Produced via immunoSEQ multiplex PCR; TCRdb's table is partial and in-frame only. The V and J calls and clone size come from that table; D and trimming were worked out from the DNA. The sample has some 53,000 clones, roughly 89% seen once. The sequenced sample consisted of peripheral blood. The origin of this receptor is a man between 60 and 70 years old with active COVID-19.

This CDR3 reads CASSSRLAGSSYEQYF. The CDR3 nucleotides read TGTGCCAGTAGTTCAAGACTAGCGGGTTCCTCCTACGAGCAGTACTTC. The chain links TRBV19 to TRBJ2-7; the match to TRBD2 covers 10 bases. The CDR3 is made up of 16 amino acids. Germline CDR1 and CDR2: LNHDA and SQIVND (reference sequence). The J segment lost 0 bases and the V segment lost 5 bases, leaving 7 bases of the junction unmatched.